This T cell receptor beta chain was sequenced during a study of blood T cell repertoires in COVID-19. The assay was immunoSEQ multiplex PCR, and TCRdb's table has in-frame clones only and misses some. The sample records 350,000 to 400,000 clones, 86% being singletons. Trimming pared 3 bases from V and 6 bases from J, leaving 16 bases between. Germline loops: CDR1 SGHNT, CDR2 YYREEE (reference sequence). The CDR3 covers 14 residues. The sample was peripheral blood. This clonotype was sampled from a woman in her fifties or sixties with COVID-19, enrolled during active disease. J is TRBJ2-7 and V is TRBV5-4; TRBD2 is a possible D gene (5 bases). The CDR3 coding sequence is TGTGCCAGCAGCTGGGGTGGTAGCGAGGGCGAGCAGTACTTC. Translation gives CASSWGGSEGEQYF.